The present T cell receptor (beta chain) was sequenced within a study of T cells in Graves' hyperthyroidism and ophthalmopathy. For the study at large: Specimen type is peripheral blood, collected at initial diagnosis prior to any treatment. Study-wide points: Stable hyperthyroidism and ophthalmopathy were separated using 13 V-J signatures.

Trimming pared 6 bases from V and 3 bases from J, leaving 7 bases between. CDR3 length: 12 amino acids. TCR beta CDR3 regions were amplified from RNA transcripts. The HTBI primer set served for first-round RT-PCR of the TCR CDR3. TCRdb analysed the multiplex PCR reads with MiXCR anew, one entry per CDR3 protein. This sample has 300,000 to 450,000 distinct CDR3 sequences, with approximately 14% found just once. Reasons for excluding patients were uncontrolled infection, other autoimmune disease, pregnancy or lactation. Diagnosing involved the use of clinical symptoms, serum thyroxine and TRAb, thyroid ultrasound and orbital computed tomography. Remarks on this clonotype: The antigen is undetermined.

This sequence was found in a woman between 18 and 29 years old with Graves' hyperthyroidism that later progressed to Graves' ophthalmopathy. The sample comprised blood. J is TRBJ2-3 and V is TRBV12-3 or TRBV12-4, with D hard to call. The CDR3: CASRRATDTQYF. In DNA, the CDR3 is TGTGCCAGCAGAAGGGCAACAGATACGCAGTATTTT.